Given below is one T cell receptor (beta chain) in context. CDR1 is SQVTM and CDR2 is ANQGSEA in the germline V gene. The CDR3 runs to 13 residues. V lost 3 bases and J 0 bases, leaving 7 bases between the germline ends. The sample comes from a study of early T cells in non-severe SARS-CoV-2 infection. Attached unique molecular identifiers marked individual cDNA molecules. TCRdb itself ran the 5' RACE reads through MiXCR, one entry per CDR3 protein. The sample has tens of thousands of distinct CDR3 sequences; 12% to 15% are singletons. The clonotype originates from an adult who was a healthcare worker with PCR-confirmed SARS-CoV-2 infection or an uninfected control (not recorded which). Sequences were obtained from whole blood. This chain connects TRBV29-1 to TRBJ2-3; D is perhaps TRBD1 or TRBD2 (5 bases each). CDR3 region: CSVDGDSTDTQYF. CDR3 nucleotides: TGCAGCGTTGATGGGGACAGCACAGATACGCAGTATTTT.